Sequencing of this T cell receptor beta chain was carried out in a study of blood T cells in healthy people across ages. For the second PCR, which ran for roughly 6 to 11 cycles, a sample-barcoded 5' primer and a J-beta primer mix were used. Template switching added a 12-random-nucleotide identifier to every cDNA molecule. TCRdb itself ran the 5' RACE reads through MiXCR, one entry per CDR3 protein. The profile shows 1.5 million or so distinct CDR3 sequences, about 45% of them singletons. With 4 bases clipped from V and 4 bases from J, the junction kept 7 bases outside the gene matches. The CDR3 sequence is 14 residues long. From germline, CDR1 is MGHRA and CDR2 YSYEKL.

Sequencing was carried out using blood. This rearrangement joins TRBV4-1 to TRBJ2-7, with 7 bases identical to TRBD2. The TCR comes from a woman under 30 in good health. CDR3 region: CASSLGEGGYEQYF. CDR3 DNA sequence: TGCGCCAGCAGCCTCGGGGAGGGTGGTTACGAGCAGTACTTC.